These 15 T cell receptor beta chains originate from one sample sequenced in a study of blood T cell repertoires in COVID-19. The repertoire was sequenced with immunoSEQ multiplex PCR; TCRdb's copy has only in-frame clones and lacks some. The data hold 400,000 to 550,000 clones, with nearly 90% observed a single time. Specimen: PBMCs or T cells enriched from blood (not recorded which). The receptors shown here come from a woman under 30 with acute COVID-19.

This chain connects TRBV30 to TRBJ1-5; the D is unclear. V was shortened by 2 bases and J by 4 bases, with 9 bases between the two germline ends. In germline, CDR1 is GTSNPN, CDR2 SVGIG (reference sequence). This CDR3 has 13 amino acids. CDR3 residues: CAWSLHRNQPQHF. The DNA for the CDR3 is TGTGCCTGGAGTCTACACAGAAATCAGCCCCAGCATTTT. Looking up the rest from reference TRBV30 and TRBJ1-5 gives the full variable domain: SQTIHQWPATLVQPVGSPLSLECTVEGTSNPNLYWYRQAAGRGLQLLFYSVGIGQISSEVPQNLSASRPQDRQFILSSKKLLLSDSGFYLCAWSLHRNQPQHFGDGTRLSIL.

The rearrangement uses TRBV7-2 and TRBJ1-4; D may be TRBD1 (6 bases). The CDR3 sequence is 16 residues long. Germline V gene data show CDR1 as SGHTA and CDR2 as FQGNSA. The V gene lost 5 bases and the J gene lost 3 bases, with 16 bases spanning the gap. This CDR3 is CASSLPFRGSNEKLFF. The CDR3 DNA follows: TGTGCCAGCAGCCTACCGTTTAGGGGGTCTAATGAAAAACTGTTTTTT.

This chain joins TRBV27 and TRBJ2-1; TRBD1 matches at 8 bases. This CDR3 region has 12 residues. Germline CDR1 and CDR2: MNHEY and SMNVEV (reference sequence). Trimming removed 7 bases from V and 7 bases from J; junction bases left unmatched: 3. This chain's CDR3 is CASKQGGNEQFF. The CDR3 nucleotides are TGTGCCAGCAAACAGGGGGGAAATGAGCAGTTCTTC.

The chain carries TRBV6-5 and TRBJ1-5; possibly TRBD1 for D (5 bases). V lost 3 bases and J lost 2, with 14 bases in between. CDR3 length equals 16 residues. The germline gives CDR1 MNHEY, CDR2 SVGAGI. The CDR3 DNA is TGTGCCAGCAGTTATAGTGCGGGGGAGGGCAATCAGCCCCAGCATTTT. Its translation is CASSYSAGEGNQPQHF.

In DNA form, the CDR3 reads TGTGCCAGCAGCTACTGGCGCCCGGGGGCAACTAATGAAAAACTGTTTTTT. This gives the protein CASSYWRPGATNEKLFF. The chain uses TRBV5-6 and TRBJ1-4; D may be TRBD1 (5 bases). The ends were cut back, 3 bases at V and 0 bases at J, with 15 bases in the middle. The CDR3 has 17 residues. Germline V gives CDR1 SGHDT, CDR2 YYEEEE.

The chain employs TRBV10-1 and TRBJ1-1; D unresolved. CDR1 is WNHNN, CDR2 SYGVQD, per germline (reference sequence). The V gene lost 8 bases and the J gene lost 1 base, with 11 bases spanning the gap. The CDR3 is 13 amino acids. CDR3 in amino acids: CASSYGRNTEAFF. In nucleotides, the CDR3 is TGCGCCAGCTCCTATGGGCGGAACACTGAAGCTTTCTTT.

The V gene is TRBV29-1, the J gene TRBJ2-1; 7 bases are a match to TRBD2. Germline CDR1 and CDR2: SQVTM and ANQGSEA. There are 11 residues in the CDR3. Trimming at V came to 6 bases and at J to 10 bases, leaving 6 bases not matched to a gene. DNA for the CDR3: TGCAGCGTATCAGGGAGGGAAGAGCAGTTCTTC. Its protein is CSVSGREEQFF.

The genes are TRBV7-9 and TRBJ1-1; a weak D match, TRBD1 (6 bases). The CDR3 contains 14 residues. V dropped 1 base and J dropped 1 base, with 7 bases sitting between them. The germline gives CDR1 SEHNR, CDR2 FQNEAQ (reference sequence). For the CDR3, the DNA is TGTGCCAGCAGCTTAGTAGGGGGGAACACTGAAGCTTTCTTT. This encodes CASSLVGGNTEAFF.

This CDR3 is CASTPRGPGNTIYF. CDR3 DNA: TGTGCCAGCACCCCCAGGGGACCTGGAAACACCATATATTTT. V gene TRBV6-5 combines with J gene TRBJ1-3; a weak D match, TRBD1 (6 bases). Germline CDR1 MNHEY, CDR2 SVGAGI. Trimming shortened V by 7 bases and J by 2 bases, and 12 bases separated the two germline ends. The CDR3 length is 14 residues.

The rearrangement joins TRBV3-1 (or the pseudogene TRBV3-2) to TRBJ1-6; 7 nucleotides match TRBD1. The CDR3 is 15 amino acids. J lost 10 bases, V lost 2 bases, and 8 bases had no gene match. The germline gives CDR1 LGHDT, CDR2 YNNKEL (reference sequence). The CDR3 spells CASSQSGGHRSPLHF. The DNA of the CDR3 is TGTGCCAGCAGCCAATCAGGGGGGCACCGGTCACCCCTCCACTTT.

The CDR3 is CASRPSQGTVSYTF. In DNA form, the CDR3 reads TGTGCCAGCAGACCCTCCCAGGGGACCGTTAGCTACACCTTC. The V and J genes are TRBV27 and TRBJ1-2, with D possibly matching TRBD1 (6 bases). The length of the CDR3 is 14 residues. V was cut by 6 bases and J by 9 bases, with 20 bases left in between. Germline V gene data show CDR1 as MNHEY and CDR2 as SMNVEV (reference sequence).

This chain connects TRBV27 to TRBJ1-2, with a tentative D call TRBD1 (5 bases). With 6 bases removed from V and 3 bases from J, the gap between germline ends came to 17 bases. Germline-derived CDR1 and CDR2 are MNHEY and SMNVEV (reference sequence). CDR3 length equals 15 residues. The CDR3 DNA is TGTGCCAGCAGCCGATATAGGGGCGGATACTATGGCTACACCTTC. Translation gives CASSRYRGGYYGYTF.

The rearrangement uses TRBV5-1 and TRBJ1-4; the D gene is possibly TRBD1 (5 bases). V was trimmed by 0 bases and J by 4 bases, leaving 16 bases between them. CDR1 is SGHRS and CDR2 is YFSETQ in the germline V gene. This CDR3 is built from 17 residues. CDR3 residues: CASSLVLRTSSNEKLFF. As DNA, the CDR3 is TGCGCCAGCAGCTTGGTACTCCGGACAAGTAGTAATGAAAAACTGTTTTTT. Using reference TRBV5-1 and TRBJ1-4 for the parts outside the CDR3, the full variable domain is KAGVTQTPRYLIKTRGQQVTLSCSPISGHRSVSWYQQTPGQGLQFLFEYFSETQRNKGNFPGRFSGRQFSNSRSEMNVSTLELGDSALYLCASSLVLRTSSNEKLFFGSGTQLSVL.

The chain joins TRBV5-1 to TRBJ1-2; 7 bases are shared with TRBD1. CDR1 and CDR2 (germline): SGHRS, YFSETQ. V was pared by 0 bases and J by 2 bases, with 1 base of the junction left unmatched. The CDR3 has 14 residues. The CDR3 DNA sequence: TGCGCCAGCAGCTTGGCGGGACAGAACTATGGCTACACCTTC. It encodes CASSLAGQNYGYTF. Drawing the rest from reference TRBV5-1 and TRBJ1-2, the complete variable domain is KAGVTQTPRYLIKTRGQQVTLSCSPISGHRSVSWYQQTPGQGLQFLFEYFSETQRNKGNFPGRFSGRQFSNSRSEMNVSTLELGDSALYLCASSLAGQNYGYTFGSGTRLTVV.

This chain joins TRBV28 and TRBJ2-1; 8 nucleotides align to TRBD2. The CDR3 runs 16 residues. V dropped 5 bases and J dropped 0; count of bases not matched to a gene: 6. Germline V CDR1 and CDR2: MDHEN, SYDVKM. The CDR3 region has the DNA TGTGCCAGCAGTCCAAACAGCGGGGGCTCCTACAATGAGCAGTTCTTC. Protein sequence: CASSPNSGGSYNEQFF.